This TCR beta chain was captured in a study of T cell changes during pregnancy in multiple sclerosis. Some clones are missing from TCRdb's copy, which holds only in-frame ones; the method was immunoSEQ multiplex PCR. This sample carries under 95,000 clones, approximately 90% of them seen once, and the ten largest clones take approximately 0.44%. The CDR3 loop spans 16 amino acids. The ends were cut back, 5 bases at V and 5 bases at J, with 21 bases in the middle. CDR1 and CDR2 from the germline V gene are SNHLY and FYNNEI. The chain combines TRBV2 with TRBJ2-5; D possibly corresponds to TRBD2 (7 bases). The sequence derives from a female donor with multiple sclerosis, enrolled in a pregnancy study. Sample: CD4+ T cells from peripheral blood mononuclear cells, taken before pregnancy. This CDR3 reads CASSPTPARGPETQYF. The CDR3 region has the DNA TGTGCCAGCAGTCCCACCCCGGCGCGGGGGCCGGAGACCCAGTACTTC.